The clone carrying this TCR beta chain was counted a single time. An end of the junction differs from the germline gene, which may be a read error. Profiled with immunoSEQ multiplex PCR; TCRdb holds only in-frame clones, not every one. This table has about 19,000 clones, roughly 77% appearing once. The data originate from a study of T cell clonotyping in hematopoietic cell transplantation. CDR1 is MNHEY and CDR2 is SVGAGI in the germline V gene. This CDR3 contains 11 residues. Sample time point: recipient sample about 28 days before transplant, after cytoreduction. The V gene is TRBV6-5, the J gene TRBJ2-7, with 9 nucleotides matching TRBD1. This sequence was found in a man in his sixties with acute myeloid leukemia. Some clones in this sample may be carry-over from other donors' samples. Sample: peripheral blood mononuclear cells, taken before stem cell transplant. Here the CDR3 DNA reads TGTGCCAGCAGTACGGACAGGGGTTTTGTCTTC. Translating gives CASSTDRGFVF.